These 20 T cell receptor beta chains originate from one sample sequenced in a study of cytomegalovirus exposure and HLA in healthy donors. PCR was performed using 60 Vbeta and 13 Jbeta primers. The protocol was immunoSEQ multiplex PCR, while the TCRdb copy is restricted to in-frame clones and leaves out a portion. The sample table sets out 60,000 to 70,000 clones. The sequenced sample consisted of PBMCs. Receptors were obtained from a boy between 10 and 17 years old in good health and CMV-seronegative.

The rearrangement joins TRBV27 to TRBJ2-7, with 13 bases identical to TRBD2. V gave up 3 bases and J gave up 5 bases; unmatched junction bases: 4. Germline V gene sequence: CDR1 MNHEY, CDR2 SMNVEV (reference sequence). CDR3 length equals 15 residues. As DNA, the CDR3 is TGTGCCAGCAGTTTCACTAGCGGGAGGGTTGACGAGCAGTACTTC. This codes for CASSFTSGRVDEQYF.

The V call is TRBV6-1, the J call TRBJ1-4; 8 nucleotides match TRBD1. Trimming took 8 bases from V and 8 from J; bases not matched to a gene: 10. CDR3 length: 14 residues. The germline CDR1 and CDR2 sequences are MNHNS and SASEGT. The CDR3 is CASGDRGVSEKLFF. The CDR3 nucleotides are TGTGCCAGCGGCGACAGGGGTGTCAGCGAAAAACTGTTTTTT.

The rearrangement joins TRBV5-1 to TRBJ1-4; no clear D. CDR1 and CDR2 (germline): SGHRS, YFSETQ. The CDR3 is made up of 16 amino acids. V lost 0 bases, J lost 4 bases, and 13 bases lay in between. The CDR3 region has the DNA TGCGCCAGCAGCTTGGGAGGCTCTCCTTTTAATGAAAAACTGTTTTTT. This codes for CASSLGGSPFNEKLFF.

This CDR3 reads CAAQGPSTNEKLFF. DNA for the CDR3: TGTGCCGCACAGGGACCGTCAACTAATGAAAAACTGTTTTTT. The chain combines TRBV10-3 with TRBJ1-4; possible D gene TRBD1, 6 bases. V was clipped by 11 bases and J by 0 bases, with 13 bases between them. CDR3 length equals 14 residues. In germline, CDR1 is ENHRY, CDR2 SYGVKD.

This chain uses TRBV5-4 with TRBJ1-2, with 9 bases that match TRBD1. In germline, CDR1 is SGHNT, CDR2 YYREEE (reference sequence). This CDR3 region has 16 residues. Trimming cost V 4 bases and J 8 bases; bases outside gene matches: 15. The CDR3 region has the DNA TGTGCCAGCAGCCCCCCTCCCACGACAGGGGGTTACGGCTACACCTTC. Its translation: CASSPPPTTGGYGYTF.

The V gene is TRBV30, the J gene TRBJ1-1; D ambiguous. There are 13 residues in the CDR3. Trimming took 5 bases from V and 1 from J, leaving 11 bases between them. Germline assignment: CDR1 GTSNPN and CDR2 SVGIG (reference sequence). CDR3 amino acids: CAWRVTGNTEAFF. As DNA, the CDR3 is TGTGCCTGGCGGGTCACGGGGAACACTGAAGCTTTCTTT.

V is TRBV5-6 and J is TRBJ1-1; 9 bases map to TRBD1. The CDR3 length is 14 residues. Looked up from germline, CDR1 is SGHDT and CDR2 is YYEEEE. The V and J ends lost 4 bases and 6 bases, in that order; junction bases with no gene match: 7. CDR3 protein: CASSKGTGFAEAFF. CDR3 nucleotide sequence: TGTGCCAGCAGCAAAGGGACAGGGTTCGCTGAAGCTTTCTTT.

For the CDR3, the DNA is TGCGCCAGCAGCCAAGAAAGGGGAGGGGCGTTGAACACTGAAGCTTTCTTT. Amino acid sequence: CASSQERGGALNTEAFF. This chain connects TRBV4-1 to TRBJ1-1; a possible D gene is TRBD1 (5 bases). The germline V gene has CDR1 MGHRA and CDR2 YSYEKL. V was trimmed by 0 bases and J by 0 bases, leaving 14 bases between them. The CDR3 is 17 amino acids.

The J gene is TRBJ2-1, the V gene TRBV11-2; 9 nucleotides align to TRBD1. The junction had 3 bases not matched to a gene; V was cut back by 3 bases and J by 6 bases. This CDR3 is 14 amino acids long. Germline CDR1 reads SGHAT; CDR2 reads FQNNGV. The DNA of the CDR3 is TGTGCCAGCAGCTTCGGGACAGGGTCCAATGAGCAGTTCTTC. It encodes CASSFGTGSNEQFF.

CDR3 in amino acids: CASSPNRKVSGYTF. CDR3 in DNA: TGTGCCAGCAGCCCGAACAGGAAGGTTTCTGGCTACACCTTC. The gene calls are TRBV5-6 and TRBJ1-2; D is possibly TRBD1 (5 bases). CDR3 length: 14 amino acids. The V and J ends lost 4 bases and 7 bases respectively, with 17 bases between them. Germline V gene lookup returns CDR1 SGHDT and CDR2 YYEEEE.

The chain couples TRBV2 to TRBJ1-2; no firm D call. The CDR3 spans 15 residues. Looked up from germline, CDR1 is SNHLY and CDR2 is FYNNEI. V was cut by 6 bases and J by 8 bases, with 22 bases left in between. CDR3 amino acids: CASREIQRAMTGYTF. CDR3 DNA sequence: TGTGCCAGCAGGGAAATACAGAGAGCTATGACCGGCTACACCTTC.

This chain's CDR3 is CASSSTGGWGYTF. The CDR3 DNA follows: TGTGCCAGTAGTTCTACAGGGGGATGGGGCTACACCTTC. J is TRBJ1-2 and V is TRBV19, with 8 bases lining up with TRBD1. Germline CDR1 reads LNHDA; CDR2 reads SQIVND (reference sequence). Trimming cost V 5 bases and J 8 bases; bases outside gene matches: 7. This CDR3 spans 13 amino acids.

The chain employs TRBV27 and TRBJ1-5; D possibly corresponds to TRBD1 (5 bases). V was pared by 5 bases and J by 4 bases, with 6 bases between. The CDR3 consists of 12 residues. Germline V gene data show CDR1 as MNHEY and CDR2 as SMNVEV (reference sequence). CDR3 in amino acids: CASSAGNQPQHF. CDR3 bases: TGTGCCAGCAGTGCAGGGAATCAGCCCCAGCATTTT.

The chain is built from TRBV6-5 and TRBJ2-1; the match to TRBD1 covers 11 bases. The CDR3 contains 16 residues. J lost 8 bases, V lost 3 bases, and 9 bases had no gene match. Germline V gene data show CDR1 as MNHEY and CDR2 as SVGAGI. The CDR3 here is CASSYYGTGGVYEQFF. CDR3 nucleotides: TGTGCCAGCAGTTATTATGGGACAGGGGGTGTGTATGAGCAGTTCTTC.

The chain recombines TRBV9 with TRBJ1-5; perhaps TRBD1 as D (5 bases). Germline V lookup: CDR1 SGDLS, CDR2 YYNGEE. The CDR3 contains 14 residues. V lost 3 bases, J lost 5 bases, and 12 bases lay in between. The CDR3 region has the DNA TGTGCCAGCAGCGCCGGGGGAGGAGATCAGCCCCAGCATTTT. As protein: CASSAGGGDQPQHF. Combining the CDR3 with reference TRBV9 and TRBJ1-5 gives the whole variable domain DSGVTQTPKHLITATGQRVTLRCSPRSGDLSVYWYQQSLDQGLQFLIQYYNGEERAKGNILERFSAQQFPDLHSELNLSSLELGDSALYFCASSAGGGDQPQHFGDGTRLSIL.

The V gene is TRBV27, the J gene TRBJ2-7; TRBD1 is a possible D gene (5 bases). Germline assignment: CDR1 MNHEY and CDR2 SMNVEV (reference sequence). Trimming took off 9 bases at V and 6 bases at J, with 15 bases between the two ends. This CDR3 is built from 12 residues. CDR3 nucleotides: TGTGCCAGTACCTCCCAGGGTGGCGAGCAGTACTTC. As protein: CASTSQGGEQYF.

The chain has TRBV6-1 and TRBJ2-2, with D tentatively TRBD1 (6 bases). Trimming removed 3 bases at V and 2 bases at J, with 7 bases between. The germline V gene encodes CDR1 MNHNS and CDR2 SASEGT. The CDR3 has 14 amino acids. This CDR3 reads CASSEGQNTGELFF. The CDR3 DNA is TGTGCCAGCAGTGAGGGACAAAACACCGGGGAGCTGTTTTTT.

The chain carries TRBV2 and TRBJ1-1; the D gene is possibly TRBD1 (6 bases). The CDR3 has 13 residues. Between the trimmed V and J ends, which lost 7 bases and 8 bases, there was a span of 17 bases. Germline V lookup: CDR1 SNHLY, CDR2 FYNNEI. The CDR3, as DNA: TGTGCCAGCATTATCATACAGGGTGCCGAAGCTTTCTTT. As protein: CASIIIQGAEAFF.

The chain carries TRBV27 and TRBJ2-5, with TRBD1 identical over 8 bases. Trimming removed 10 bases from V and 4 bases from J; junction bases left unmatched: 8. The CDR3 sequence is 13 residues long. Germline values: CDR1 MNHEY, CDR2 SMNVEV (reference sequence). This CDR3 is CATKKQGAETQYF. CDR3 in DNA: TGTGCCACAAAAAAGCAGGGGGCAGAGACCCAGTACTTC.

V and J are TRBV6-5 and TRBJ2-1, with D possibly being TRBD2 (5 bases). This CDR3 is built from 15 residues. Looked up from germline, CDR1 is MNHEY and CDR2 is SVGAGI. With 5 bases removed from V and 5 bases from J, the gap between germline ends came to 16 bases. The CDR3 spells CASSPGSRPNNEQFF. The DNA for the CDR3 is TGTGCCAGCAGTCCGGGAAGTCGGCCCAACAATGAGCAGTTCTTC.